A single sample is the source of the 9 T cell receptor beta chains below, sequenced in a study of T cell responses to AZD1222 COVID-19 vaccine. Repertoires were generated with immunoSEQ multiplex PCR, while TCRdb's copy carries only in-frame clones and drops some. The sample has 45,000 to 55,000 clones; around four fifths are singletons. The sample in question was peripheral blood, obtained on day 0 of AZD1222 vaccination. Receptor source: an adult in good health.

The gene calls are TRBV18 and TRBJ1-1, with a weak D call TRBD1 (5 bases). Germline CDR1 reads KGHSH; CDR2 reads LQKENI. This CDR3 region has 15 residues. Deletions cut 4 bases from V and 1 base from J, with 13 bases between. The CDR3 region is CASSLREGWNTEAFF. The CDR3 DNA reads as TGTGCCAGCTCACTCCGGGAGGGGTGGAACACTGAAGCTTTCTTT.

The chain carries TRBV20-1 and TRBJ1-5; D is unclear. From germline, CDR1 is DFQATT and CDR2 SNEGSKA (reference sequence). Trimming removed 3 bases at V and 3 bases at J, with 21 bases between. The CDR3 spans 17 residues. The CDR3: CSASVGYRSATNQPQHF. The CDR3, as DNA: TGCAGTGCTAGTGTTGGGTACAGAAGCGCCACCAATCAGCCCCAGCATTTT.

The chain carries TRBV7-3 and TRBJ2-2; D possibly corresponds to TRBD1 (7 bases). With 7 bases removed from V and 3 bases from J, the gap between germline ends came to 18 bases. The CDR3 sequence is 16 residues long. Per the germline V gene, CDR1 is SGHTA and CDR2 is FQGTGA. The CDR3: CASTPGDSLHTGELFF. Here the CDR3 DNA reads TGTGCCAGCACCCCGGGGGACAGTCTCCACACCGGGGAGCTGTTTTTT.

The sample holds a few counts of this clone. The gene calls are TRBV6-1 and TRBJ1-3; D call uncertain. The CDR3 extends over 14 amino acids. V shed 1 base and J shed 8 bases, with 12 bases lying between them. Per germline, CDR1 MNHNS and CDR2 SASEGT. The CDR3 spells CASSEGTGSDTIYF. CDR3 bases: TGTGCCAGCAGTGAAGGGACGGGATCGGACACCATATATTTT.

This chain links TRBV3-1 (or the pseudogene TRBV3-2) with TRBJ1-4; D possibly corresponds to TRBD1 (6 bases). Germline CDR1 and CDR2: LGHDT and YNNKEL (reference sequence). There are 14 residues in the CDR3. Trimming pared 5 bases from V and 3 bases from J, leaving 10 bases between. Here the CDR3 reads CASSRTASNEKLFF. The CDR3 DNA is TGTGCCAGCAGCAGGACAGCCTCTAATGAAAAACTGTTTTTT.

The V and J genes are TRBV28 and TRBJ1-1; perhaps TRBD1 as D (6 bases). Germline loops: CDR1 MDHEN, CDR2 SYDVKM. Trimming left V 1 base short and J 0 bases short, with 15 bases between. The CDR3 is 17 amino acids. The CDR3 DNA reads TGTGCCAGCAGTTTATTACAGGGTTCTCCGATGAACACTGAAGCTTTCTTT. As protein: CASSLLQGSPMNTEAFF.

V usage is TRBV7-9 and J usage is TRBJ1-3, with a weak D call TRBD1 (6 bases). The V gene's germline CDR1 is SEHNR and CDR2 FQNEAQ (reference sequence). The V end lost 6 bases, the J end lost 0 bases, and 12 bases lay between the germline ends. This CDR3 region has 15 residues. The CDR3, as DNA: TGTGCCAGCAGGACAGGTGGGCACTCTGGAAACACCATATATTTT. This gives the protein CASRTGGHSGNTIYF.

The V gene is TRBV5-5, the J gene TRBJ2-7; D is uncertain. This CDR3 is built from 12 residues. V was trimmed by 0 bases and J by 4 bases, leaving 5 bases between them. CDR1 is SGHKS, CDR2 YYEKEE, per germline (reference sequence). CDR3 DNA sequence: TGTGCCAGCAGCTTGGGTATGTACGAGCAGTACTTC. This sequence encodes CASSLGMYEQYF.

V gene TRBV5-1 combines with J gene TRBJ2-2; no clear D. The ends were cut back, 4 bases at V and 1 base at J, with 2 bases in the middle. Germline V gene data show CDR1 as SGHRS and CDR2 as YFSETQ. The CDR3 contains 12 residues. CDR3 in DNA: TGCGCCAGCAGCGTGAACACCGGGGAGCTGTTTTTT. It is translated as CASSVNTGELFF.